This T cell receptor (beta chain) was sequenced in a study of shared clonotypes between healthy human individuals. General study points: Relative to clonotypes present in all four donors, those not shared had lower generation probabilities.

The V gene lost 5 bases and the J gene lost 4 bases, with 15 bases spanning the gap. The CDR3 runs 15 residues. Germline CDR1 SNHLY, CDR2 FYNNEI. Comment on this clone: Antigen: not known.

Some clones are missing from TCRdb's copy, which holds only in-frame ones; the method was immunoSEQ multiplex PCR. The sample has over a million clones, 95% to 97% seen once. The sequence came from a man aged 30 to 45 in good health. The rearrangement uses TRBV2 and TRBJ1-5; D is undetermined. Sequencing was carried out using naive CD4+ T cells sorted from blood. Regarding subset: CD45RA+ positively selected. The CDR3 nucleotides read TGTGCCAGCAGTTTTCGTCAGGCGTTAAATCAGCCCCAGCATTTT. It is translated as CASSFRQALNQPQHF.